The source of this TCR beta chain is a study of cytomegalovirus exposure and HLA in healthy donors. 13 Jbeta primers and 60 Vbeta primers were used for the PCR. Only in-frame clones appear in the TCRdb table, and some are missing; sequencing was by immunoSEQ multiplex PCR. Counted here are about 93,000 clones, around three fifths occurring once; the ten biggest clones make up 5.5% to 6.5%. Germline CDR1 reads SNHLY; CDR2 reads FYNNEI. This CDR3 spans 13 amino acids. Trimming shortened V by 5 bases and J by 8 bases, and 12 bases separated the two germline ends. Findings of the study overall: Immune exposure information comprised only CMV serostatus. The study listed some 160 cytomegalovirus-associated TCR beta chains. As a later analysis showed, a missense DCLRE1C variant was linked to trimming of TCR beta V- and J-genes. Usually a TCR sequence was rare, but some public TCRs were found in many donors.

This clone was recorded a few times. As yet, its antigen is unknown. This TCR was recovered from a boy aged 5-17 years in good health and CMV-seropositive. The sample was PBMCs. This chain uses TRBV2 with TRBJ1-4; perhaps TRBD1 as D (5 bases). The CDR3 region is CASSTQGWEKLFF. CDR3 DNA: TGTGCCAGCAGTACCCAGGGTTGGGAAAAACTGTTTTTT. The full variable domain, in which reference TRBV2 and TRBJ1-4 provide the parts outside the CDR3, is EPEVTQTPSHQVTQMGQEVILRCVPISNHLYFYWYRQILGQKVEFLVSFYNNEISEKSEIFDDQFSVERPDGSNFTLKIRSTKLEDSAMYFCASSTQGWEKLFFGSGTQLSVL.